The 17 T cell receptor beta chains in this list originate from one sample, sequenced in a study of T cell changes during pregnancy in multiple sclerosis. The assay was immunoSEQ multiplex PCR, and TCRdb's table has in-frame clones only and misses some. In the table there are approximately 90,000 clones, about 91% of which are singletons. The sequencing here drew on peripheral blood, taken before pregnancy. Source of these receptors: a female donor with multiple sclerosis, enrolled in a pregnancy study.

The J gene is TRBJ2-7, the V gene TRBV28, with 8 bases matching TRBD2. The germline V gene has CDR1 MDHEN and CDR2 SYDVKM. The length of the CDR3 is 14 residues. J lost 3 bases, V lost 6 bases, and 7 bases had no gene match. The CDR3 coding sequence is TGTGCCAGCAGCCTCCCGGGACTAGGCTACGAGCAGTACTTC. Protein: CASSLPGLGYEQYF.

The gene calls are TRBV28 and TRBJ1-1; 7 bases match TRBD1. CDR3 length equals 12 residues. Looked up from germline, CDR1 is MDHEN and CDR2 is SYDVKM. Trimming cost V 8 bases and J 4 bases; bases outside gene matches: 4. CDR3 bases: TGTGCCAGCTGGGGACAGCTCACTGAAGCTTTCTTT. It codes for CASWGQLTEAFF.

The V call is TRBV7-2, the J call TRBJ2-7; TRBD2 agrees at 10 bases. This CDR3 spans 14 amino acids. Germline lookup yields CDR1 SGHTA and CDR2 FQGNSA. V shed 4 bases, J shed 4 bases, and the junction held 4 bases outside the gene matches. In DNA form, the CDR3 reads TGTGCCAGCAGCTCCGGGACTAGCGCTTACGAGCAGTACTTC. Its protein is CASSSGTSAYEQYF.

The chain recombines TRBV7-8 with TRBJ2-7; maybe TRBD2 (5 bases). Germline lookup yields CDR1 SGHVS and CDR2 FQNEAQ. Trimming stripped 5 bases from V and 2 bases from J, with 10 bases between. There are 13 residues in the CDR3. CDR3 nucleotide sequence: TGTGCCAGCAGCCGGACTTCGGCCTACGAGCAGTACTTC. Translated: CASSRTSAYEQYF.

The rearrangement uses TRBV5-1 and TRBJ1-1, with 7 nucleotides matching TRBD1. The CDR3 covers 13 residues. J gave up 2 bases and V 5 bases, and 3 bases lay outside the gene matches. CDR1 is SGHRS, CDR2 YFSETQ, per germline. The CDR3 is CASRQGINTEAFF. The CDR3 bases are TGCGCCAGCAGACAGGGGATCAACACTGAAGCTTTCTTT. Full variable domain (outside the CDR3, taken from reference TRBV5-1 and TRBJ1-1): KAGVTQTPRYLIKTRGQQVTLSCSPISGHRSVSWYQQTPGQGLQFLFEYFSETQRNKGNFPGRFSGRQFSNSRSEMNVSTLELGDSALYLCASRQGINTEAFFGQGTRLTVV.

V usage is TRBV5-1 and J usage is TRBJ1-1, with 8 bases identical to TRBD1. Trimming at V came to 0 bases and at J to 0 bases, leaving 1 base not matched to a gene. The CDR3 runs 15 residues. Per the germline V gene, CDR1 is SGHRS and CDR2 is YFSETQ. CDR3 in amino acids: CASSLVQGVNTEAFF. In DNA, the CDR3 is TGCGCCAGCAGCTTGGTACAGGGGGTGAACACTGAAGCTTTCTTT.

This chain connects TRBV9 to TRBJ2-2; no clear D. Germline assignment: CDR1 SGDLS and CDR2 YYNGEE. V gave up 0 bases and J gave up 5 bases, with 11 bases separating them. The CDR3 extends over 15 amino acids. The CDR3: CASSVGRSGTGELFF. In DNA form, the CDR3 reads TGTGCCAGCAGCGTAGGTAGGAGTGGGACCGGGGAGCTGTTTTTT.

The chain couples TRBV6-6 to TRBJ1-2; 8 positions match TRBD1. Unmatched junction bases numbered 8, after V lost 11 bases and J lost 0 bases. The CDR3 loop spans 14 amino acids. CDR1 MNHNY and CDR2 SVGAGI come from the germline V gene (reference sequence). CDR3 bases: TGTGCCGGTCGCGGGACAGGAACTAACTATGGCTACACCTTC. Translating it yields CAGRGTGTNYGYTF.

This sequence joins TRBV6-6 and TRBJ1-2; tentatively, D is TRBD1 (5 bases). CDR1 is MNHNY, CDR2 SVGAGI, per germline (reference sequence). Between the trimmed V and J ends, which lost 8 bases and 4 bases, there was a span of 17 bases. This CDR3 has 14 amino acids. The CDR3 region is CASEGGRGRYGYTF. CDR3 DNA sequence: TGTGCCAGCGAAGGTGGTAGGGGCCGCTATGGCTACACCTTC.

CDR3 amino acids: CASSSSGTVDTIYF. Written as DNA, the CDR3 is TGTGCCAGCAGTTCTTCCGGGACAGTTGACACCATATATTTT. The rearrangement uses TRBV28 and TRBJ1-3; 7 nucleotides agree with TRBD1. The junction had 8 bases not matched to a gene; V was cut back by 4 bases and J by 8 bases. The CDR3 has 14 residues. The germline V gene encodes CDR1 MDHEN and CDR2 SYDVKM.

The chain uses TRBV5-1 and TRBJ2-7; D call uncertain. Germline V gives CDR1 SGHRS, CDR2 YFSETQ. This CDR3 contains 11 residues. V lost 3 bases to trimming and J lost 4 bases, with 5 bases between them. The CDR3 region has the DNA TGCGCCAGCAGCTCCAATTACGAGCAGTACTTC. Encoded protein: CASSSNYEQYF.

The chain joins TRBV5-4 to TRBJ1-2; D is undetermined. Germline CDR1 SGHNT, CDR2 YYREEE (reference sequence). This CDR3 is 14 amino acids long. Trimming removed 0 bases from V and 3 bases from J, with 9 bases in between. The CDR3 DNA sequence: TGTGCCAGCAGCTTGGGTAGGAGTGACTATGGCTACACCTTC. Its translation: CASSLGRSDYGYTF. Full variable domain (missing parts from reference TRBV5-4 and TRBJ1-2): ETGVTQSPTHLIKTRGQQVTLRCSSQSGHNTVSWYQQALGQGPQFIFQYYREEENGRGNFPPRFSGLQFPNYSSELNVNALELDDSALYLCASSLGRSDYGYTFGSGTRLTVV.

This CDR3 is CASSPVTSGISGEQFF. Here the CDR3 DNA reads TGTGCCAGCTCACCGGTCACTAGCGGCATATCTGGTGAGCAGTTCTTC. The chain is built from TRBV18 and TRBJ2-1, with 8 bases matching TRBD2. This CDR3 contains 16 residues. The germline CDR1 and CDR2 sequences are KGHSH and LQKENI. J gave up 9 bases and V 3 bases, and 13 bases lay outside the gene matches.

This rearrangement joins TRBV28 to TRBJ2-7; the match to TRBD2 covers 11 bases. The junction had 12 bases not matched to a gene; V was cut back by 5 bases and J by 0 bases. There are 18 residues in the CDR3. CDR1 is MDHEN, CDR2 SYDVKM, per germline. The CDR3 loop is CASSPGLAGEISSYEQYF. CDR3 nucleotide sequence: TGTGCCAGCAGTCCCGGACTAGCGGGCGAGATTAGCTCCTACGAGCAGTACTTC.

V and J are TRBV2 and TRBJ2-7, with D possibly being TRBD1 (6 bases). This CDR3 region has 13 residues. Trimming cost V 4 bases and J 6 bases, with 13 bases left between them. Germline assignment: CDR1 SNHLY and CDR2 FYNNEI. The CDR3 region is CASSVVGAPEQYF. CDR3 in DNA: TGTGCCAGCAGTGTAGTGGGGGCCCCCGAGCAGTACTTC.

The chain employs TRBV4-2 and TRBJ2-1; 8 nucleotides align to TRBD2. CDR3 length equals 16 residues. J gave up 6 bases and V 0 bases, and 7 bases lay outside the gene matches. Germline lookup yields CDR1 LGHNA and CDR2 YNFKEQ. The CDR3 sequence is CASSQELNGGANEQFF. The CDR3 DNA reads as TGTGCCAGCAGCCAAGAATTGAACGGGGGGGCCAATGAGCAGTTCTTC.

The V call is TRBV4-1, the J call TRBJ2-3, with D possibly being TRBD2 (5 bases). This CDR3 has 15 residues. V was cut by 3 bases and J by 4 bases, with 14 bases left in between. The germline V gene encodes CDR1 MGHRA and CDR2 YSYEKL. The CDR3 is CASSHGNSGPDTQYF. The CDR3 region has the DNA TGCGCCAGCAGCCACGGGAATTCTGGACCAGATACGCAGTATTTT.